This note documents a single T cell receptor (beta chain) sequence. Its target is unknown. TCRdb itself ran the RT-PCR reads through MiXCR, one entry per CDR3 protein. The sample lists roughly 460,000 distinct CDR3 sequences, roughly 9.8% seen once, with approximately 12% in the top ten. This CDR3 is 14 amino acids long. The V end lost 5 bases, the J end lost 1 base, and 8 bases lay between the germline ends. CDR1 is MNHEY and CDR2 is SMNVEV in the germline V gene (reference sequence). The entry originates in a study of response to subunit inactivated influenza vaccine. Study findings and constraints: Authors proposed each seasonal influenza vaccination draws in few new T cells.

This sample comprised PBMCs from blood, obtained roughly 46 days after vaccination. This receptor was obtained from a man over 45 who received an inactivated influenza vaccine. The gene calls are TRBV27 and TRBJ2-2; D gene unclear. CDR3 residues: CASSRWGNTGELFF. The CDR3 nucleotides read TGTGCCAGCAGTCGTTGGGGGAACACCGGGGAGCTGTTTTTT.